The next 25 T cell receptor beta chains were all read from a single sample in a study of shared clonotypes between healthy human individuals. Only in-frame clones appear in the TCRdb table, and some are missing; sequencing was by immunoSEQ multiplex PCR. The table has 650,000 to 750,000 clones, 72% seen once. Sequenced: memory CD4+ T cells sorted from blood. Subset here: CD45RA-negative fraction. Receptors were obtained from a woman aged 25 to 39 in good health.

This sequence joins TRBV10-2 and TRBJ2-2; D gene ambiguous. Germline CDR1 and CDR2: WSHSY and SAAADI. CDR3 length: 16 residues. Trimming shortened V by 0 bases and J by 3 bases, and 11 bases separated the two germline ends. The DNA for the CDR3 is TGCGCCAGCAGTGAGTCGTCGGCAGCTCACACCGGGGAGCTGTTTTTT. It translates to CASSESSAAHTGELFF.

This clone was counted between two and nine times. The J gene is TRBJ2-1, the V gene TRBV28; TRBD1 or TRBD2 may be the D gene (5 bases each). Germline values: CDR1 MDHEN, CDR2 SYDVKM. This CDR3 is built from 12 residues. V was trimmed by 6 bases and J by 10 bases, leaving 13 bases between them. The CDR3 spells CASSGTTGEQFF. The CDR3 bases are TGTGCCAGCAGCGGGACCACGGGGGAGCAGTTCTTC.

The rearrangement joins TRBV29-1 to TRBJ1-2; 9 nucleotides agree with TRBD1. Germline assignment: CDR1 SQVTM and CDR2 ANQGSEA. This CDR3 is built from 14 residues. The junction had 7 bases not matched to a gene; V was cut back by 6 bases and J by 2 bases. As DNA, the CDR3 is TGCAGCGTCGAGAAGGGACAGGGAAACTATGGCTACACCTTC. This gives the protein CSVEKGQGNYGYTF.

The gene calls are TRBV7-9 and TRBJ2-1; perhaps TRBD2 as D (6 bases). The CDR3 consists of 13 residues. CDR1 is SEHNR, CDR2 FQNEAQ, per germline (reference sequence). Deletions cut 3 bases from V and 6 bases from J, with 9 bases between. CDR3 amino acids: CASSFTGVNEQFF. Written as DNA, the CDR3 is TGTGCCAGCAGCTTTACGGGAGTCAATGAGCAGTTCTTC. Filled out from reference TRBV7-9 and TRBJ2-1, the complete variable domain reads DTGVSQNPRHKITKRGQNVTFRCDPISEHNRLYWYRQTLGQGPEFLTYFQNEAQLEKSRLLSDRFSAERPKGSFSTLEIQRTEQGDSAMYLCASSFTGVNEQFFGPGTRLTVL.

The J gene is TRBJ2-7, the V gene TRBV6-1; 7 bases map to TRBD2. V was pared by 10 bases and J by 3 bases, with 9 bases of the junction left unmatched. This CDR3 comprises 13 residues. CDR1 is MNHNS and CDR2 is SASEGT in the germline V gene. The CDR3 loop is CATTTSSNYEQYF. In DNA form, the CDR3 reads TGTGCCACGACGACTAGCTCCAACTACGAGCAGTACTTC.

The CDR3 DNA reads TGTGCCAGTAGTAGCCTCCGGGGAACTGAAGCTTTCTTT. This translates into CASSSLRGTEAFF. The J gene is TRBJ1-1, the V gene TRBV19, with D unclear. Germline assignment: CDR1 LNHDA and CDR2 SQIVND (reference sequence). V was pared by 4 bases and J by 5 bases, with 11 bases between. The CDR3 contains 13 residues.

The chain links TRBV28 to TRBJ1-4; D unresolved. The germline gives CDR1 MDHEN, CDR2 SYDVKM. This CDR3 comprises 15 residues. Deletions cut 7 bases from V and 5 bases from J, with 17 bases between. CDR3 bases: TGTGCCAGCACCTCGGGGAGGGTCGGAAATGAAAAACTGTTTTTT. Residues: CASTSGRVGNEKLFF.

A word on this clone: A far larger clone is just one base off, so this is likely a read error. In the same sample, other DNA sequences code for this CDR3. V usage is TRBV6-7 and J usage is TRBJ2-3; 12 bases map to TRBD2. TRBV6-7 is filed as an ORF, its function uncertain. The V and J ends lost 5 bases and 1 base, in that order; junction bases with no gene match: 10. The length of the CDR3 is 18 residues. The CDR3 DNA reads TGTGCCAGCAGTCAGTTGCTAGCGGGAGGGCCCTGCACAGATACGCAGTATTTT. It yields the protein CASSQLLAGGPCTDTQYF.

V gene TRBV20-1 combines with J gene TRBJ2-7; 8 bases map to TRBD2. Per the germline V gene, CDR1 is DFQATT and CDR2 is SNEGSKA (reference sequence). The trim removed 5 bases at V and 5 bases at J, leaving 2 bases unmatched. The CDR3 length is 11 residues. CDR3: CSAAGGNEQYF. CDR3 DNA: TGCAGTGCTGCGGGGGGAAACGAGCAGTACTTC.

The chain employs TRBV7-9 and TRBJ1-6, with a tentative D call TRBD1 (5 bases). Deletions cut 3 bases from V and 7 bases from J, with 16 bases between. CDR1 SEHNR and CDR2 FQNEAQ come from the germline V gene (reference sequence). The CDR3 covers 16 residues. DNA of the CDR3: TGTGCCAGCAGCTTTTCTGCGGGGGGTAGGAATTCACCCCTCCACTTT. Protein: CASSFSAGGRNSPLHF.

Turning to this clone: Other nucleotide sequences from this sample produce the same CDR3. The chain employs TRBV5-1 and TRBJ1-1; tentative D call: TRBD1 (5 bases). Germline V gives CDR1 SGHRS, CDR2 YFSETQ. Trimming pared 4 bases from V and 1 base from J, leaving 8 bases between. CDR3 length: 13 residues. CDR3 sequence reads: CASSGDRNTEAFF. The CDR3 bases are TGCGCCAGCAGCGGGGACCGGAACACTGAAGCTTTCTTT.

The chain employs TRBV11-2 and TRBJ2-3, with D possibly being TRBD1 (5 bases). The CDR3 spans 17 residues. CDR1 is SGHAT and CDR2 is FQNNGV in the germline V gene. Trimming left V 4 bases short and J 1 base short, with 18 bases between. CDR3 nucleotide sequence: TGTGCCAGCAGCTCCTTACCTTGGGGCTCCGGCACAGATACGCAGTATTTT. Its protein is CASSSLPWGSGTDTQYF. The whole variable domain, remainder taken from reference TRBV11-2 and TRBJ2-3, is EAGVAQSPRYKIIEKRQSVAFWCNPISGHATLYWYQQILGQGPKLLIQFQNNGVVDDSQLPKDRFSAERLKGVDSTLKIQPAKLEDSAVYLCASSSLPWGSGTDTQYFGPGTRLTVL.

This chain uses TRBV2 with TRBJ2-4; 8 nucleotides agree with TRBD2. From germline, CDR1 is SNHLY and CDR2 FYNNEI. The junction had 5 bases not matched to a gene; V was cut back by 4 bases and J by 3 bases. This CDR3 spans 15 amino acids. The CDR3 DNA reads TGTGCCAGCAGTGCAGCAAGCGGGAGCAAAAACATTCAGTACTTC. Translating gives CASSAASGSKNIQYF.

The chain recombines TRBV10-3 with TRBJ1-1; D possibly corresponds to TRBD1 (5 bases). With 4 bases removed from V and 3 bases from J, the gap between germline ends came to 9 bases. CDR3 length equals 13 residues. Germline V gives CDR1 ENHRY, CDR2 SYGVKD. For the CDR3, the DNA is TGTGCCATCAGTGGGATGGGGGACACTGAAGCTTTCTTT. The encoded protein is CAISGMGDTEAFF.

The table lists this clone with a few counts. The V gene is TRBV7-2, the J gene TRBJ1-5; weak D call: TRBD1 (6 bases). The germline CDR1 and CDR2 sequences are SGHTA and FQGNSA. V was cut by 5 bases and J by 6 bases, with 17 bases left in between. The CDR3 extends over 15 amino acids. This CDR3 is CASSRRAGESQPQHF. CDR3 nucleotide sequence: TGTGCCAGCAGCCGCAGAGCAGGGGAAAGTCAGCCCCAGCATTTT.

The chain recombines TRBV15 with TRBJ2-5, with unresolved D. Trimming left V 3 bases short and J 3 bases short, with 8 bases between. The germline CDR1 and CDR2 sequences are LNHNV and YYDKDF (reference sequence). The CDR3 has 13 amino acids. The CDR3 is CATSRYTEETQYF. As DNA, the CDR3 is TGTGCCACCAGCAGGTATACAGAAGAGACCCAGTACTTC.

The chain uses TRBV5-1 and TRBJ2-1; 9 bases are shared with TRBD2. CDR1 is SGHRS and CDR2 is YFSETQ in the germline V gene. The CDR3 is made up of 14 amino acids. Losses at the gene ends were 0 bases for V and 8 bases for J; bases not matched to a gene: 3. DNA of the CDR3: TGCGCCAGCAGCTTGGTTAGCGGGAGTCATGAGCAGTTCTTC. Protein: CASSLVSGSHEQFF.

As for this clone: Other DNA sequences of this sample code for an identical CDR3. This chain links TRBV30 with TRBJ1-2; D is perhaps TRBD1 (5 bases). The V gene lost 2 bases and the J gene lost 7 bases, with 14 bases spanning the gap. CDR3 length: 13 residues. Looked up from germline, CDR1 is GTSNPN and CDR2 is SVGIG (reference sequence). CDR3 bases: TGTGCCTGGAGTCAAGGGGTAGGGTCTGGCTACACCTTC. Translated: CAWSQGVGSGYTF.

CDR3 protein: CASGKPGSKEKLFF. The CDR3 DNA reads TGTGCCAGCGGTAAACCAGGGTCCAAGGAAAAACTGTTTTTT. This chain uses TRBV28 with TRBJ1-4, with a possible D match to TRBD1 (5 bases). Trimming removed 8 bases from V and 8 bases from J, with 18 bases in between. The germline gives CDR1 MDHEN, CDR2 SYDVKM. The CDR3 runs 14 residues.

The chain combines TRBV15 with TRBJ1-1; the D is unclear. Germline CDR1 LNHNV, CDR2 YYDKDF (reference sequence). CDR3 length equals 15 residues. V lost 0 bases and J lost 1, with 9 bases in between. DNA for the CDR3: TGTGCCACCAGCAGAGATTGGAGGCAGAACACTGAAGCTTTCTTT. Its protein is CATSRDWRQNTEAFF.

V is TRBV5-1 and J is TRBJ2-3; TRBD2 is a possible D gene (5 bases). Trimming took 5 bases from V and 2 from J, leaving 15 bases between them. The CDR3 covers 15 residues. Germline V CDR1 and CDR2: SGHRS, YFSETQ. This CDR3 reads CASRFRDIDTDTQYF. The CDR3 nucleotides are TGCGCCAGCAGATTTCGGGATATAGACACAGATACGCAGTATTTT.

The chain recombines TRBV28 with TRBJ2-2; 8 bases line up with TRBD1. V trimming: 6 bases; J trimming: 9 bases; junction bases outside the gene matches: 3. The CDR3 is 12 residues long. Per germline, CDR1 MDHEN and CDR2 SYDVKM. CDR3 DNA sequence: TGTGCCAGCAGCGCAGGGGGCCGGGAGCTGTTTTTT. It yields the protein CASSAGGRELFF.

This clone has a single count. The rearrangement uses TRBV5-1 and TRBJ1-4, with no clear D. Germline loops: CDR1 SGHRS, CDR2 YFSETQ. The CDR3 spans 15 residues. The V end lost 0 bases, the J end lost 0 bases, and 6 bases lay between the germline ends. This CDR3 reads CASSLDTATNEKLFF. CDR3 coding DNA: TGCGCCAGCAGCTTGGACACCGCAACTAATGAAAAACTGTTTTTT.

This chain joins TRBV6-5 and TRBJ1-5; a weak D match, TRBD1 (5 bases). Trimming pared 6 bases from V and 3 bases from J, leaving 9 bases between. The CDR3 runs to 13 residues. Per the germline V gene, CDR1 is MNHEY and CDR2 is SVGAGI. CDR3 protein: CASRRQFNQPQHF. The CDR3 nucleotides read TGTGCCAGCAGACGACAGTTCAATCAGCCCCAGCATTTT.

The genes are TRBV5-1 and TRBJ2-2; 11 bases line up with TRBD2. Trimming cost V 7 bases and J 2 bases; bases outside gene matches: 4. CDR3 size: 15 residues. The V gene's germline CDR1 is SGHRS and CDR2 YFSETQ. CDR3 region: CASGGTSGNTGELFF. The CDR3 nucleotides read TGCGCCAGCGGCGGGACTAGCGGTAACACCGGGGAGCTGTTTTTT. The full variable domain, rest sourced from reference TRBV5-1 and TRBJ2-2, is KAGVTQTPRYLIKTRGQQVTLSCSPISGHRSVSWYQQTPGQGLQFLFEYFSETQRNKGNFPGRFSGRQFSNSRSEMNVSTLELGDSALYLCASGGTSGNTGELFFGEGSRLTVL.